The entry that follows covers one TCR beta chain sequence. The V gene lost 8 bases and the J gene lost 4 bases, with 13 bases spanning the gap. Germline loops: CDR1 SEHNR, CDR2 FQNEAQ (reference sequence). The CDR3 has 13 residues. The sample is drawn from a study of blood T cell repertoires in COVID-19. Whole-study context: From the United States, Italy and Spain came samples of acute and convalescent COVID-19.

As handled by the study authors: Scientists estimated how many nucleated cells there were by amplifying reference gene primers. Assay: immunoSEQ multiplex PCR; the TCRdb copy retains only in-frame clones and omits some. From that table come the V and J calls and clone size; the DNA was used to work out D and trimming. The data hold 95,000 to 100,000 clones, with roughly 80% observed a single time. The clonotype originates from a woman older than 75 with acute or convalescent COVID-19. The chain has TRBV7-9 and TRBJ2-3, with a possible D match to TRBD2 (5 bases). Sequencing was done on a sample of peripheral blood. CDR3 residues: CASETLGADTQYF. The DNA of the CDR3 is TGTGCCAGCGAGACTTTGGGAGCAGATACGCAGTATTTT.